This passage covers 8 T cell receptor beta chains from one sample sequenced in a study of T cells expressing NK-cell markers. Reprocessing the 5' RACE reads, TCRdb reports a single entry for every CDR3 protein and omits DNA. Its listing shows 7,500 to 8,000 distinct CDR3 sequences. Sequenced: blood T cells: a sorted CD56 or NKG2C T cell subset, CD4+ or CD8+ T cells, or bulk PBMC T cells (not recorded which). These receptors all come from a man younger than 35 in good health.

The CDR3 loop is CAISESGDNYGYTF. This chain connects TRBV10-3 to TRBJ1-2. The CDR3 totals 14 residues. CDR1 is ENHRY, CDR2 SYGVKD, per germline.

The J gene is TRBJ2-5, the V gene TRBV28. The CDR3 is 12 residues long. From germline, CDR1 is MDHEN and CDR2 SYDVKM. CDR3: CASSPFVETQYF.

By frequency, this clonotype registers medium-sized. The chain links TRBV10-3 to TRBJ2-5; TCRdb lists TRBD1, though no DNA is available to test this call. CDR3 size: 14 residues. Germline V gene data show CDR1 as ENHRY and CDR2 as SYGVKD. The CDR3 protein is CAISEGAGGETQYF.

This sequence joins TRBV30 and TRBJ2-7; checking the TCRdb D call of TRBD1 is not possible without DNA. Germline CDR1 GTSNPN, CDR2 SVGIG (reference sequence). This CDR3 spans 14 amino acids. CDR3 sequence: CAWSGAGVAYEQYF.

The chain recombines TRBV11-2 with TRBJ2-1. CDR3 length: 15 residues. CDR1 and CDR2 from the germline V gene are SGHAT and FQNNGV. Here the CDR3 reads CASSLASLPYNEQFF. The variable domain in full, completed from reference TRBV11-2 and TRBJ2-1, reads EAGVAQSPRYKIIEKRQSVAFWCNPISGHATLYWYQQILGQGPKLLIQFQNNGVVDDSQLPKDRFSAERLKGVDSTLKIQPAKLEDSAVYLCASSLASLPYNEQFFGPGTRLTVL.

The CDR3 sequence: CASLPYEGLNSPLHF. The chain joins TRBV4-1 to TRBJ1-6. This CDR3 is 15 amino acids long. Per the germline V gene, CDR1 is MGHRA and CDR2 is YSYEKL.

The gene calls are TRBV12-3 or TRBV12-4 and TRBJ2-7; TCRdb's assignment of TRBD2 cannot be checked, as there is no DNA. CDR3 length: 14 residues. The CDR3 sequence is CASSYERDAYEQYF.

V gene TRBV9 combines with J gene TRBJ2-5; TCRdb returns TRBD2, unconfirmable since there is no DNA. Germline V gives CDR1 SGDLS, CDR2 YYNGEE. The CDR3 totals 16 residues. The CDR3 is CASSPHPGRGLETQYF.